Shown below are 25 T cell receptor beta chains from a single sample sequenced in a study of cytomegalovirus exposure and HLA in healthy donors. PCR was performed using 60 Vbeta and 13 Jbeta primers. Here immunoSEQ multiplex PCR was the method, and the copy in TCRdb shows in-frame clones only, minus some. The repertoire holds more than 110,000 clones, with around three quarters as singletons. The sequenced sample consisted of PBMCs. The receptors derive from a man in his late teens or twenties in good health and CMV-seronegative.

This clone was recorded a few times. This specimen includes other DNA sequences encoding the same CDR3. The CDR3, as DNA: TGTGCCAGCAGGGCGGGGCCTGAAGCTTTCTTT. Protein sequence: CASRAGPEAFF. This chain uses TRBV2 with TRBJ1-1, with D possibly being TRBD1 (5 bases). Between the trimmed V and J ends, which lost 6 bases and 6 bases, there was a span of 8 bases. This CDR3 spans 11 amino acids. Germline values: CDR1 SNHLY, CDR2 FYNNEI.

V is TRBV6-1 and J is TRBJ1-6; D perhaps matches TRBD1 (5 bases). The CDR3 length is 11 residues. Per the germline V gene, CDR1 is MNHNS and CDR2 is SASEGT. V was clipped by 7 bases and J by 10 bases, with 8 bases between them. The CDR3 DNA follows: TGTGCCAGCATCGGGGGATCACCCCTCCACTTT. Protein: CASIGGSPLHF.

The V call is TRBV5-1, the J call TRBJ2-5; 9 bases fit TRBD1. CDR3 length: 15 residues. The V gene's germline CDR1 is SGHRS and CDR2 YFSETQ. V was clipped by 0 bases and J by 4 bases; unmatched bases: 4. This chain's CDR3 is CASSLGIQGAETQYF. The CDR3 bases are TGCGCCAGCAGCTTGGGAATACAGGGGGCAGAGACCCAGTACTTC.

V usage is TRBV6-5 and J usage is TRBJ1-2; possible D gene TRBD1, 5 bases. The ends were cut back, 7 bases at V and 4 bases at J, with 13 bases in the middle. This CDR3 region has 13 residues. Germline CDR1 reads MNHEY; CDR2 reads SVGAGI. CDR3 bases: TGTGCCAGCATGGCAGGGAAAAGCTATGGCTACACCTTC. Its protein is CASMAGKSYGYTF.

The rearrangement links TRBV25-1 to TRBJ1-6; 7 nucleotides match TRBD1. This CDR3 contains 12 residues. The V gene's germline CDR1 is MGHDK and CDR2 SYGVNS. Losses at the gene ends were 4 bases for V and 11 bases for J; bases not matched to a gene: 2. This CDR3 is CASSGRGPPLHF. CDR3 coding DNA: TGTGCCAGCAGTGGTAGGGGGCCACCCCTCCACTTT.

This clone was seen a handful of times. The chain couples TRBV7-2 to TRBJ1-1, with TRBD1 matching 10 bases. Germline V gene lookup returns CDR1 SGHTA and CDR2 FQGNSA. The V and J ends lost 2 bases and 5 bases, in that order; junction bases with no gene match: 2. The CDR3 spans 14 residues. The CDR3: CASSLSGQGTEAFF. The CDR3 DNA reads TGTGCCAGCAGCTTATCGGGACAGGGGACTGAAGCTTTCTTT.

J is TRBJ1-4 and V is TRBV5-4; 12 bases line up with TRBD1. The CDR3 loop spans 19 amino acids. V lost 1 base, J lost 2 bases, and 9 bases stayed unmatched. Per the germline V gene, CDR1 is SGHNT and CDR2 is YYREEE (reference sequence). CDR3 coding DNA: TGTGCCAGCAGCTTGTCGGGACAGGGGGCGATCGGGACTAATGAAAAACTGTTTTTT. Translating it yields CASSLSGQGAIGTNEKLFF.

The chain employs TRBV7-2 and TRBJ1-6; D is uncertain. V was cut by 5 bases and J by 4 bases, with 12 bases left in between. Per germline, CDR1 SGHTA and CDR2 FQGNSA. CDR3 length: 15 amino acids. The CDR3 loop is CASSPGRGYNSPLHF. The CDR3 DNA reads TGTGCCAGCAGCCCGGGCCGGGGATATAATTCACCCCTCCACTTT.

The gene calls are TRBV7-9 and TRBJ2-7; 12 bases match TRBD1. V lost 8 bases and J lost 6; bases outside the gene matches: 8. This CDR3 is built from 14 residues. Germline lookup yields CDR1 SEHNR and CDR2 FQNEAQ (reference sequence). The CDR3 DNA is TGTGCCAGCGGAACCGGGACAGGGGGCCCCGAGCAGTACTTC. It codes for CASGTGTGGPEQYF.

V is TRBV29-1 and J is TRBJ1-2, with D perhaps TRBD1 (5 bases). Trimming stripped 4 bases from V and 1 base from J, with 16 bases between. Germline V gene sequence: CDR1 SQVTM, CDR2 ANQGSEA. This CDR3 region has 15 residues. CDR3 DNA sequence: TGCAGCGTTGTCGGGATCAGCGGGGGTAACTATGGCTACACCTTC. Translation gives CSVVGISGGNYGYTF.

The CDR3 is CASSLSTQDPAFF. CDR3 sequence (DNA): TGTGCCAGCAGCTTATCCACCCAGGATCCAGCTTTCTTT. The chain combines TRBV7-9 with TRBJ1-1; D is ambiguous. CDR1 SEHNR and CDR2 FQNEAQ come from the germline V gene (reference sequence). Trimming removed 2 bases from V and 10 bases from J, with 14 bases in between. The CDR3 is 13 amino acids.

The V and J genes are TRBV2 and TRBJ2-7, with TRBD1 identical over 7 bases. The CDR3 runs 14 residues. V was clipped by 7 bases and J by 1 base; unmatched bases: 7. The germline CDR1 and CDR2 sequences are SNHLY and FYNNEI. CDR3 amino acids: CASISRDRSYEQYF. The CDR3, as DNA: TGTGCCAGCATCAGCCGGGACAGATCCTACGAGCAGTACTTC.

This chain uses TRBV25-1 with TRBJ2-7; the D gene is possibly TRBD1 (6 bases). The CDR3 covers 13 residues. Germline V gene sequence: CDR1 MGHDK, CDR2 SYGVNS. V lost 8 bases and J lost 4, with 15 bases in between. The CDR3 DNA follows: TGTGCCAGCGAGGGGGTGGCCTCATACGAGCAGTACTTC. Translation gives CASEGVASYEQYF.

The chain combines TRBV6-5 with TRBJ2-5; tentatively, D is TRBD1 (5 bases). The last part of the DNA fits TRBJ2-7 better; the J call may be wrong. Germline CDR1 is MNHEY and CDR2 is SVGAGI. The CDR3 runs to 15 residues. The CDR3 protein is CASSLPDRPIYEQYF. CDR3 nucleotides: TGTGCCAGCAGCTTACCCGACAGACCTATCTACGAGCAGTACTTC.

The gene calls are TRBV7-2 and TRBJ2-7; D might be TRBD1 (6 bases). This CDR3 comprises 15 residues. The germline V gene has CDR1 SGHTA and CDR2 FQGNSA. V was pared by 1 base and J by 6 bases, with 16 bases between. The CDR3 spells CASSLDNRAPSEQYF. Written as DNA, the CDR3 is TGTGCCAGCAGCTTAGATAACAGGGCCCCTTCCGAGCAGTACTTC.

The rearrangement joins TRBV29-1 to TRBJ2-3; D gene unclear. This CDR3 spans 16 amino acids. The germline V gene has CDR1 SQVTM and CDR2 ANQGSEA. V was trimmed by 0 bases and J by 0 bases, leaving 13 bases between them. The CDR3 nucleotides are TGCAGCGTTGAAGAGCCCCGGGTCGAGAGCACAGATACGCAGTATTTT. This gives the protein CSVEEPRVESTDTQYF.

This chain uses TRBV4-3 with TRBJ2-2, with 7 nucleotides matching TRBD1. From germline, CDR1 is LGHNA and CDR2 YSLEER. CDR3 length: 19 residues. The V and J ends lost 0 bases and 3 bases, in that order; junction bases with no gene match: 13. The DNA of the CDR3 is TGCGCCAGCAGCCAAGACCTAGGGGAAGGGGGCTGGGACACCGGGGAGCTGTTTTTT. Protein: CASSQDLGEGGWDTGELFF.

The V call is TRBV25-1, the J call TRBJ1-2; D is unclear. From germline, CDR1 is MGHDK and CDR2 SYGVNS. The CDR3 spans 12 residues. The ends were cut back, 5 bases at V and 6 bases at J, with 10 bases in the middle. The CDR3 here is CASSFAGNGYTF. CDR3 bases: TGTGCCAGCAGTTTTGCGGGGAATGGCTACACCTTC.

The chain joins TRBV19 to TRBJ2-2; unclear D gene. V was trimmed by 7 bases and J by 6 bases, leaving 15 bases between them. This CDR3 spans 14 amino acids. The germline CDR1 and CDR2 sequences are LNHDA and SQIVND (reference sequence). Written as DNA, the CDR3 is TGTGCCAGTACGCGCGCATACCTCTCCGGGGAGCTGTTTTTT. Its translation is CASTRAYLSGELFF.

This chain uses TRBV7-2 with TRBJ2-1; TRBD1 matches 8 bases. The CDR3 extends over 15 amino acids. With 3 bases clipped from V and 0 bases from J, the junction kept 1 base outside the gene matches. Germline V gives CDR1 SGHTA, CDR2 FQGNSA. The CDR3 is CASSFDRGSYNEQFF. In DNA form, the CDR3 reads TGTGCCAGCAGCTTTGACAGGGGCTCCTACAATGAGCAGTTCTTC.

The chain joins TRBV6-1 to TRBJ1-2; perhaps TRBD1 as D (5 bases). CDR1 is MNHNS and CDR2 is SASEGT in the germline V gene. The CDR3 is 13 residues long. V was trimmed by 6 bases and J by 5 bases, leaving 13 bases between them. CDR3 amino acids: CASRIETAYGYTF. CDR3 sequence (DNA): TGTGCCAGCAGAATAGAGACAGCTTATGGCTACACCTTC.

This clone appeared a few times. This chain joins TRBV4-2 and TRBJ2-5; 7 nucleotides match TRBD2. The V gene's germline CDR1 is LGHNA and CDR2 YNFKEQ. The CDR3 has 14 residues. Unmatched junction bases numbered 3, after V lost 2 bases and J lost 3 bases. The DNA of the CDR3 is TGTGCCAGCAGCCAATTTCGGGGGGAAGAGACCCAGTACTTC. Amino acids: CASSQFRGEETQYF.

The rearrangement uses TRBV5-5 and TRBJ1-2, with D possibly TRBD1 on 5 matching bases. This CDR3 is 14 amino acids long. V lost 2 bases, J lost 3 bases, and 11 bases lay in between. The germline gives CDR1 SGHKS, CDR2 YYEKEE (reference sequence). For the CDR3, the DNA is TGTGCCAGCAGCTTAGGGCGGGGCTACTATGGCTACACCTTC. This translates into CASSLGRGYYGYTF.

The V call is TRBV9, the J call TRBJ2-2; TRBD1 agrees at 11 bases. Trimming took 3 bases from V and 7 from J; bases not matched to a gene: 2. Germline-derived CDR1 and CDR2 are SGDLS and YYNGEE. The CDR3 loop spans 14 amino acids. The CDR3 is CASSGGQGGGELFF. The DNA of the CDR3 is TGTGCCAGCAGCGGGGGACAGGGGGGCGGGGAGCTGTTTTTT.

In this sample, this clone turned up a few times. This chain links TRBV27 with TRBJ2-2, with no clear D. Germline CDR1 MNHEY, CDR2 SMNVEV (reference sequence). V was shortened by 3 bases and J by 3 bases, with 14 bases between the two germline ends. The CDR3 spans 16 residues. In DNA form, the CDR3 reads TGTGCCAGCAGTTTGGCACACCCGATATACACCGGGGAGCTGTTTTTT. Translation: CASSLAHPIYTGELFF.